A single sample gave rise to the 14 T cell receptor beta chains below, sequenced in a study of cytomegalovirus exposure and HLA in healthy donors (dated by TCRdb to about 2017). Library preparation used the immunoSEQ multiplex PCR assay. The source is immuneACCESS, and TCRdb retained only in-frame sequences with V and J called. Part of the clones is not carried over; for the studies checked, unresolved V genes explain less than half of this, and the remainder is unexplained. A total of about 110,000 clones appear in this sample, almost 96% of them only once. Of the sample, roughly 0.66% falls within the top ten clones. Sequencing used PBMCs. Receptors originate from a woman younger than 35 in good health and CMV-seronegative.

The chain is built from TRBV6-5 and TRBJ1-4; 8 nucleotides align to TRBD1. Germline V gene data show CDR1 as MNHEY and CDR2 as SVGAGI. V shed 7 bases and J 8 bases; nucleotides not matched to a gene: 9. The CDR3 runs 14 residues. This CDR3 is CASTRAGGHEKLFF. The DNA of the CDR3 is TGTGCCAGCACGCGGGCAGGGGGCCACGAAAAACTGTTTTTT.

Here the CDR3 reads CASSWGLAGGLYEQYF. CDR3 nucleotide sequence: TGCGCCAGCAGCTGGGGGCTAGCGGGGGGGCTCTACGAGCAGTACTTC. The genes are TRBV5-1 and TRBJ2-7; 12 bases are shared with TRBD2. The V and J ends lost 3 bases and 3 bases, in that order; junction bases with no gene match: 7. Germline values: CDR1 SGHRS, CDR2 YFSETQ. This CDR3 spans 16 amino acids.

This chain uses TRBV18 with TRBJ2-3; 9 bases align to TRBD1. V lost 1 base to trimming and J lost 2 bases; unmatched junction nucleotides: 4. The germline V gene has CDR1 KGHSH and CDR2 LQKENI. The CDR3 extends over 16 amino acids. The CDR3 bases are TGTGCCAGCTCACCACGTCGGGACAGGGTCACAGATACGCAGTATTTT. It encodes CASSPRRDRVTDTQYF.

V gene TRBV6-1 combines with J gene TRBJ2-7, with D unresolved. Germline CDR1 MNHNS, CDR2 SASEGT. V was trimmed by 5 bases and J by 12 bases, leaving 14 bases between them. The CDR3 spans 11 residues. CDR3 nucleotide sequence: TGTGCCAGCAGTAACCCGACATCTTGGTACTTC. Protein: CASSNPTSWYF.

V usage is TRBV9 and J usage is TRBJ2-3; 9 nucleotides line up with TRBD1. This CDR3 has 16 amino acids. V dropped 4 bases and J dropped 6; count of bases not matched to a gene: 12. Germline lookup yields CDR1 SGDLS and CDR2 YYNGEE. CDR3 in amino acids: CASSPRGTGKWDTQYF. CDR3 coding DNA: TGTGCCAGCAGCCCTAGAGGGACAGGGAAGTGGGATACGCAGTATTTT. Using reference TRBV9 and TRBJ2-3 for the parts outside the CDR3, the full variable domain is DSGVTQTPKHLITATGQRVTLRCSPRSGDLSVYWYQQSLDQGLQFLIQYYNGEERAKGNILERFSAQQFPDLHSELNLSSLELGDSALYFCASSPRGTGKWDTQYFGPGTRLTVL.

V usage is TRBV4-1 and J usage is TRBJ1-1; a possible D gene is TRBD1 (5 bases). Germline V lookup: CDR1 MGHRA, CDR2 YSYEKL. The CDR3 covers 16 residues. V was shortened by 3 bases and J by 3 bases, with 17 bases between the two germline ends. CDR3 coding DNA: TGCGCCAGCAGCCAGTTCCAGGGTCTCTCTCACACTGAAGCTTTCTTT. Translated, it gives CASSQFQGLSHTEAFF.

This clone was detected only once. This rearrangement joins TRBV7-9 to TRBJ2-7; D call uncertain. Germline V CDR1 and CDR2: SEHNR, FQNEAQ (reference sequence). The CDR3 length is 17 residues. Trimming stripped 5 bases from V and 6 bases from J, with 26 bases between. CDR3 protein: CASSPFTAEEISLEQYF. CDR3 in DNA: TGTGCCAGCAGCCCCTTTACCGCCGAAGAGATATCCCTCGAGCAGTACTTC.

The V and J genes are TRBV9 and TRBJ1-1, with a weak D call TRBD1 (6 bases). The germline V and J ends were trimmed by 0 bases and 2 bases, with 11 bases remaining between them. The CDR3 covers 15 residues. Germline CDR1 and CDR2: SGDLS and YYNGEE. The CDR3, as DNA: TGTGCCAGCAGCGTAGACCCGACAGGCAACACTGAAGCTTTCTTT. It encodes CASSVDPTGNTEAFF.

V and J are TRBV5-1 and TRBJ2-2, with D unresolved. The CDR3 length is 14 residues. The V gene lost 6 bases and the J gene lost 0 bases, with 9 bases spanning the gap. Per the germline V gene, CDR1 is SGHRS and CDR2 is YFSETQ. As DNA, the CDR3 is TGCGCCAGCACCCTCTCTCCGAACACCGGGGAGCTGTTTTTT. Its translation is CASTLSPNTGELFF.

The chain carries TRBV30 and TRBJ2-7; tentative D call: TRBD1 (6 bases). The ends were cut back, 3 bases at V and 3 bases at J, with 18 bases in the middle. The CDR3 totals 15 residues. In germline, CDR1 is GTSNPN, CDR2 SVGIG (reference sequence). CDR3 sequence (DNA): TGTGCCTGGAGATCCCGCCAGGGGAGTTTCTACGAGCAGTACTTC. The encoded protein is CAWRSRQGSFYEQYF.

J is TRBJ2-1 and V is TRBV9; 13 positions agree with TRBD2. The CDR3 has 14 residues. Germline-derived CDR1 and CDR2 are SGDLS and YYNGEE. After removal of 4 bases from V and 8 bases from J, the junction contained 3 bases not matched to a gene. This chain's CDR3 is CASSLLAGGYEQFF. DNA of the CDR3: TGTGCCAGCAGCTTACTAGCGGGGGGGTATGAGCAGTTCTTC.

The V and J genes are TRBV23-1 and TRBJ2-2; 10 bases are a match to TRBD1. TRBV23-1 is designated an ORF whose function remains uncertain. The CDR3 is 16 amino acids. J was trimmed by 6 bases and V by 3 bases; bases with no gene match: 7. The CDR3, as DNA: TGCGCCAGCAGTCAGGCTGACAGGGGGCAGTCCGGGGAGCTGTTTTTT. Its translation is CASSQADRGQSGELFF.

The V gene is TRBV10-2, the J gene TRBJ1-6; no definite D call. Trimming cost V 8 bases and J 7 bases, with 21 bases left between them. Germline CDR1 WSHSY, CDR2 SAAADI. This CDR3 has 16 residues. The CDR3 sequence is CASVDSGSTVNSPLHF. The DNA for the CDR3 is TGCGCCAGCGTCGATTCGGGGAGTACAGTAAATTCACCCCTCCACTTT.

The rearrangement links TRBV5-1 to TRBJ2-3; 11 nucleotides align to TRBD2. This CDR3 has 16 residues. Germline CDR1 is SGHRS and CDR2 is YFSETQ. J lost 3 bases, V lost 0 bases, and 3 bases had no gene match. CDR3 region: CASSLGGTSGTDTQYF. Written as DNA, the CDR3 is TGCGCCAGCAGCTTGGGTGGGACTAGCGGAACAGATACGCAGTATTTT.